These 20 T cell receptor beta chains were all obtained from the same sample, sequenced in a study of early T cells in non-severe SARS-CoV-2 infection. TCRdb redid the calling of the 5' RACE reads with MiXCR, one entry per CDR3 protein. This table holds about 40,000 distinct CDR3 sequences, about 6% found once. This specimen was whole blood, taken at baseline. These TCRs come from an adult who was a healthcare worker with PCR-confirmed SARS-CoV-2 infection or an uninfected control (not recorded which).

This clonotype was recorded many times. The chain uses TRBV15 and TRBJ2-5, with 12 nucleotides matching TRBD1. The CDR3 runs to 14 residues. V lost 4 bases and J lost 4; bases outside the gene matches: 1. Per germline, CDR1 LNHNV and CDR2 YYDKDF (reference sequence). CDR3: CATSTGQGAETQYF. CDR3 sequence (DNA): TGTGCCACCAGCACGGGACAGGGGGCAGAGACCCAGTACTTC.

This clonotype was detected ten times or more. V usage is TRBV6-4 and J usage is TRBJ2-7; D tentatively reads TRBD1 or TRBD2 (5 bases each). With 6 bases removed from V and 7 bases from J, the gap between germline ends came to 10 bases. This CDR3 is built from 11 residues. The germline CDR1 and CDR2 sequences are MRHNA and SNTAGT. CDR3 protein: CASRGTGEQYF. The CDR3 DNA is TGTGCCAGCAGAGGGACCGGGGAGCAGTACTTC.

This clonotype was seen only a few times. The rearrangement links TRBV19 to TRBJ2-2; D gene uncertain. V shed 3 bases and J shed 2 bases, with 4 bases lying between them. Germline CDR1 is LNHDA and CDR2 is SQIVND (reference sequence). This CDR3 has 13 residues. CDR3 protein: CASSMSNTGELFF. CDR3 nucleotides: TGTGCCAGTAGTATGAGTAACACCGGGGAGCTGTTTTTT.

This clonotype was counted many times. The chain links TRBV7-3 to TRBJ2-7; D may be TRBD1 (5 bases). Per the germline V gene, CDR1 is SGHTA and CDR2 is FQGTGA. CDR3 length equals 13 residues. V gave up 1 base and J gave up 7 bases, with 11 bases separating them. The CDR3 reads CASSLNRGREQYF. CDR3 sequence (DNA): TGTGCCAGCAGCTTAAATAGGGGTCGAGAGCAGTACTTC.

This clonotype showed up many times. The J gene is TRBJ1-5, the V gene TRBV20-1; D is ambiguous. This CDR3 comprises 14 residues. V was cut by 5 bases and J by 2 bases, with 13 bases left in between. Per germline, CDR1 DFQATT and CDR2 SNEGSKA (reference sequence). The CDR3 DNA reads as TGCAGTGCTGACCCCGAGGGAGGCAATCAGCCCCAGCATTTT. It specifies CSADPEGGNQPQHF.

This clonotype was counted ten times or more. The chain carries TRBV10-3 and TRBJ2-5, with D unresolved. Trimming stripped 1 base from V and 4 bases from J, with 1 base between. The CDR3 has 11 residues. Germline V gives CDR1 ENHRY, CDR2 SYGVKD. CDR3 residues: CAISELETQYF. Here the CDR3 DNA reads TGTGCCATCAGTGAGTTAGAGACCCAGTACTTC.

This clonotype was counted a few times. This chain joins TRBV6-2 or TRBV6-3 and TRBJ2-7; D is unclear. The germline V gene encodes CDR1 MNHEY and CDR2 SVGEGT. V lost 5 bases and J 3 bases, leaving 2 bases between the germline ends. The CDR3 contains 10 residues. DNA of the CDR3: TGTGCCAGCAGTAACTACGAGCAGTACTTC. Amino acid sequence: CASSNYEQYF.

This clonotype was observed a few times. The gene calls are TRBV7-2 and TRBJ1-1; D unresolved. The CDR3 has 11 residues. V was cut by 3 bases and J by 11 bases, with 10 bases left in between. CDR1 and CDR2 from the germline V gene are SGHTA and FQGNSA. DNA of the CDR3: TGTGCCAGCAGCTTCGGTAGTTTCGCTTTCTTT. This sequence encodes CASSFGSFAFF. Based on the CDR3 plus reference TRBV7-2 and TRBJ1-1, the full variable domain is GAGVSQSPSNKVTEKGKDVELRCDPISGHTALYWYRQSLGQGLEFLIYFQGNSAPDKSGLPSDRFSAERTGGSVSTLTIQRTQQEDSAVYLCASSFGSFAFFGQGTRLTVV.

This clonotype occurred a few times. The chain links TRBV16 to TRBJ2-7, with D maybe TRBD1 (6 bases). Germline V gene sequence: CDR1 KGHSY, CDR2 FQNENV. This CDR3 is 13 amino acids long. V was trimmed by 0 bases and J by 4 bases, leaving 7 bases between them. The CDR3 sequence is CASSQSRGYEQYF. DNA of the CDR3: TGTGCCAGCAGCCAATCGAGGGGGTACGAGCAGTACTTC.

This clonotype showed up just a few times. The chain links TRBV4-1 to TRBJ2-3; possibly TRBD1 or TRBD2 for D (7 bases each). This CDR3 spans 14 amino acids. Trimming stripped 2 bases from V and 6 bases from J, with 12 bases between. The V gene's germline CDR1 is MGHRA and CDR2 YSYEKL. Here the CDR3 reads CASSQRQGGDTQYF. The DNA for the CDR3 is TGCGCCAGCAGCCAAAGACAGGGAGGGGATACGCAGTATTTT.

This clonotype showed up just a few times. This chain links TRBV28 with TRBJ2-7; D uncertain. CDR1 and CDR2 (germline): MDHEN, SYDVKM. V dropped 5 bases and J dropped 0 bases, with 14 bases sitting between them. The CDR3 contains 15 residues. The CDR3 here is CASSLDTSYSYEQYF. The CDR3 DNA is TGTGCCAGCAGTCTAGACACTTCTTACTCCTACGAGCAGTACTTC. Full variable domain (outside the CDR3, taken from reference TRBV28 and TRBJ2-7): DVKVTQSSRYLVKRTGEKVFLECVQDMDHENMFWYRQDPGLGLRLIYFSYDVKMKEKGDIPEGYSVSREKKERFSLILESASTNQTSMYLCASSLDTSYSYEQYFGPGTRLTVT.

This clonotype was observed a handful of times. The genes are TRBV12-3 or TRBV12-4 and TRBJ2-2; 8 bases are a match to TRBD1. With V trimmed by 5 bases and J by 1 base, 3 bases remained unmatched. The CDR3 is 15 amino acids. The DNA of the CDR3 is TGTGCCAGCAGTCCCGGGACAGGGAACACCGGGGAGCTGTTTTTT. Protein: CASSPGTGNTGELFF.

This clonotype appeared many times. CDR3: CASSESTGRHEQYF. The CDR3 DNA reads TGCGCCAGCAGTGAGTCCACAGGGAGACACGAGCAGTACTTC. The rearrangement uses TRBV10-1 and TRBJ2-7, with D possibly being TRBD1 (6 bases). The CDR3 has 14 amino acids. From germline, CDR1 is WNHNN and CDR2 SYGVQD (reference sequence). Trimming shortened V by 0 bases and J by 5 bases, and 11 bases separated the two germline ends.

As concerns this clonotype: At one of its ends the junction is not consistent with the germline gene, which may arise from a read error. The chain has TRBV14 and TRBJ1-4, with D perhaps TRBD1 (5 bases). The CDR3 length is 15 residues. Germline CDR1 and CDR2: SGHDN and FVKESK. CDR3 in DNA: TGTGCCAGCAGCCAAGCGGCAGGCGGGGGTGAAAAACTGTTGTTT. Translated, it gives CASSQAAGGGEKLLF.

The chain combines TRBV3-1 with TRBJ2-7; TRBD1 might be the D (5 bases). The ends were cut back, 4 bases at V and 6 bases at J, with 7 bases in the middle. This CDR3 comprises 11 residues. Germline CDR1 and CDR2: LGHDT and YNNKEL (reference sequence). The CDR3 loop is CASSRQREQYF. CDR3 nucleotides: TGTGCCAGCAGCCGACAGCGCGAGCAGTACTTC.

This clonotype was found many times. CDR3 protein: CASTPSFRGTEAFF. As DNA, the CDR3 is TGTGCCAGCACACCCTCATTTCGGGGCACTGAAGCTTTCTTT. V and J are TRBV2 and TRBJ1-1; the D is unclear. The CDR3 is made up of 14 amino acids. The V gene lost 7 bases and the J gene lost 4 bases, with 16 bases spanning the gap. Germline values: CDR1 SNHLY, CDR2 FYNNEI.

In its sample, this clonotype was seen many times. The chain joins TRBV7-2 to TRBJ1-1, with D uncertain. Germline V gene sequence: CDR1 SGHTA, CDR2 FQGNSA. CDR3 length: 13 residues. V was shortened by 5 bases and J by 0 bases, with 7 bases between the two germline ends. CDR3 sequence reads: CASSAGLNTEAFF. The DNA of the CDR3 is TGTGCCAGCAGCGCCGGGCTGAACACTGAAGCTTTCTTT.

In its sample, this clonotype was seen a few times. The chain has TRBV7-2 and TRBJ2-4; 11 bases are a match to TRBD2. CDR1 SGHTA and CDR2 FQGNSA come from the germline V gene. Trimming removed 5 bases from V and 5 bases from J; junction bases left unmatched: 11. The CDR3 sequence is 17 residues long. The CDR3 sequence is CASSPRVAGGLQNIQYF. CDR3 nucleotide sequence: TGTGCCAGCAGCCCCCGGGTAGCGGGGGGGCTCCAAAACATTCAGTACTTC.

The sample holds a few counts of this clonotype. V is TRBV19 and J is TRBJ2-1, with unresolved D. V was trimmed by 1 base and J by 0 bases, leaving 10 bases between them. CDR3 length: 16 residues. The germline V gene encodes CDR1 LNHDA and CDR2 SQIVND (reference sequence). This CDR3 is CASSIGRSASYNEQFF. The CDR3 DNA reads TGTGCCAGTAGTATAGGGCGGTCCGCCTCCTACAATGAGCAGTTCTTC.

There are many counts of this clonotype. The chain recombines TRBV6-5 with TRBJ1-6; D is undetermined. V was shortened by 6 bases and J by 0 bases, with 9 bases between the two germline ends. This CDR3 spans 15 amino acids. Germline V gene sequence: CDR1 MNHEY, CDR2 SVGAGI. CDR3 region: CASSDGSSYNSPLHF. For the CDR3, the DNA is TGTGCCAGCAGCGACGGGAGCTCCTATAATTCACCCCTCCACTTT.